These T cell receptor beta chains were read from a single sample in a study of T cell repertoires in cytomegalovirus infection. TCRdb re-analysed the reads in MiXCR, keeping a single row per CDR3 protein. The sample contains about 740,000 distinct CDR3 sequences, about 40% of which appear only once. Material: PBMCs. The source is a human donor in good health (CMV status not recorded). Some clones in this sample may be carry-over from other donors' samples. Each CDR3 is given with its conserved first and last residue. Fields, in order: clone size, V gene, CDR3 length, D gene, J gene, CDR3 DNA, CDR3 protein. A D gene is named only where the DNA matches it firmly. Only part of the rows carry a size: once, few, many, or a class if the clone is expanded.

few,TRBV2,16,NA,TRBJ2-2,TGTGCCAGCAGTGAACAGGGACGTATCAACACCGGGGAGCTGTTTTTT,CASSEQGRINTGELFF
NA,TRBV27,13,NA,TRBJ1-1,TGTGCCAGCCAGACCGACCTGAACACTGAAGCTTTCTTT,CASQTDLNTEAFF
many,TRBV7-2,14,NA,TRBJ2-3,TGTGCCAGCAGCTTACAGGCAGATCCAGATACGCAGTATTTT,CASSLQADPDTQYF
many,TRBV11-2,17,TRBD2,TRBJ2-3,TGTGCCAGCAGCTTTAGGGCCCCTAGCGGTTCCACAGATACGCAGTATTTT,CASSFRAPSGSTDTQYF
NA,TRBV7-6,14,NA,TRBJ1-1,TGTGCCAGCAGCACGAGGGGTTTCGGCACTGAAGCTTTCTTT,CASSTRGFGTEAFF
NA,TRBV4-1,16,NA,TRBJ2-1,TGCTCCAGCAGCCAAGAGGGGGGACAGCGCTACAATGAGCAGTTCTTC,CSSSQEGGQRYNEQFF
NA,TRBV6-2/TRBV6-3,14,TRBD1,TRBJ2-5,TGTGCCAGCTGCGTTGGGACAGGGGCAGAGACCCAGTACTTC,CASCVGTGAETQYF
few,TRBV7-9,12,NA,TRBJ1-2,TGTGCCAGCAGCTCTAAGAGCTATGGCTACACCTTC,CASSSKSYGYTF
few,TRBV5-1,14,NA,TRBJ2-2,TGCGCCAGCAGCTTCCCTTCCAACACCGGGGAGCTGTTTTTT,CASSFPSNTGELFF
few,TRBV28,16,TRBD1,TRBJ1-4,TGTGCCAGCCATACCCTCCGGGACAGCACCAATGAAAAACTGTTTTTT,CASHTLRDSTNEKLFF
few,TRBV18,14,NA,TRBJ2-1,TGTGCCAGCTCCCACGGTAGCTCCTACAATGAGCAGTTCTTC,CASSHGSSYNEQFF
NA,TRBV20-1,14,NA,TRBJ2-7,TGCAGTGCTAGAGAGTCCGGCGGGATCAACGAGCAGTACTTC,CSARESGGINEQYF
few,TRBV12-3/TRBV12-4,15,NA,TRBJ1-2,TGTGCCAGCAGTTTAGGGCCGGGGGCGAGCTATGGCTACACCTTC,CASSLGPGASYGYTF
many,TRBV7-2,17,NA,TRBJ1-1,TGTGCCAGCAGCTTAGCCCCCCTGGGTCCTCTAGGAACTGAAGCTTTCTTT,CASSLAPLGPLGTEAFF
NA,TRBV11-2,17,NA,TRBJ1-2,TGTGCCAGCAGCTTGGGGCCCCCGCGACACTTCAACTATGGCTACACATTC,CASSLGPPRHFNYGYTF
NA,TRBV28,15,NA,TRBJ2-1,TGTGCCAGCAGCTCACAGGGGGCTAGCGGGACGGTAAAGTTCTTC,CASSSQGASGTVKFF
NA,TRBV6-4,12,TRBD1,TRBJ1-2,TGTGCCACGAAGGACAGGGACTATGGCTACACCTTC,CATKDRDYGYTF
NA,TRBV19,17,NA,TRBJ2-5,TGTGCCAGTAGTATCGTGGCCCCAGGGAGTCTCCAAGAGACCCAGTACTTC,CASSIVAPGSLQETQYF
many,TRBV11-3,15,NA,TRBJ2-5,TGTGCCAGCAGCTTAGGCCTAGCCCTACAAGAGACCCAGTACTTC,CASSLGLALQETQYF
few,TRBV28,13,NA,TRBJ1-4,TGTGCCAGCACTACGACAGGTCGGGAAAAACTGTTTTTT,CASTTTGREKLFF
NA,TRBV6-1,11,NA,TRBJ1-5,TGTGCCAGCAGTTGGAATCAGCCCCAGCATTTT,CASSWNQPQHF
NA,TRBV2,15,NA,TRBJ1-2,TGTGCCAGCAGTGAAAGGCGGGGGCGAGACTATGGCTACACCTTC,CASSERRGRDYGYTF
many,TRBV7-2,16,NA,TRBJ2-7,TGTGCCAGCAGCTTAAGAGGGATGCAACTCTCCTACGAGCAGTACTTC,CASSLRGMQLSYEQYF
NA,TRBV28,13,NA,TRBJ2-2,TGTGCCAGCAGTCCGTGGGGTCCCGGGGAGCTGTTTTTT,CASSPWGPGELFF
few,TRBV7-3,13,NA,TRBJ1-5,TGTGCCAGCAGCTTCGAGAAGGATAGGCCCCAGCATTTT,CASSFEKDRPQHF
few,TRBV12-3/TRBV12-4,12,NA,TRBJ2-3,TGTGCCAGCAGTCCCCTGCCAGATACGCAGTATTTT,CASSPLPDTQYF
NA,TRBV4-1,14,NA,TRBJ1-2,TGCGCCAGCAGCCAAGGCGAGAGGGACTATGGCTACACCTTC,CASSQGERDYGYTF
NA,TRBV25-1,14,NA,TRBJ1-2,TGTGCCAGCAGTGAATCCGGGACCGAAAATGGCTACACCTTC,CASSESGTENGYTF
few,TRBV28,16,NA,TRBJ2-3,TGTGCCAGTGTCCCTTTCGGGAGCCTTGGCACAGATACGCAGTATTTT,CASVPFGSLGTDTQYF
few,TRBV11-2,19,TRBD2,TRBJ2-3,TGTGCCAGCAGCTTAGCCGGGACTAGCGGGAGGCCTATACGGGATACGCAGTATTTT,CASSLAGTSGRPIRDTQYF
many,TRBV7-2,21,NA,TRBJ1-6,TGTGCCAGCAGCTCACCCGGTTGGGAAACGTCAGGGATTTCCTATAATTCACCCCTCCACTTT,CASSSPGWETSGISYNSPLHF
NA,TRBV29-1,14,TRBD2,TRBJ2-3,TGCAGCGTTGAACCTAGCGGGAGCACAGATACGCAGTATTTT,CSVEPSGSTDTQYF
many,TRBV11-2,15,NA,TRBJ2-1,TGTGCCAGTTCCACCGGTACGATTTCCTACAATGAGCAGTTCTTC,CASSTGTISYNEQFF
NA,TRBV28,13,NA,TRBJ2-1,TGTGCCAGCAGTTTAGACCTCCCCAGCGAGCAGTTCTTC,CASSLDLPSEQFF